These 9 T cell receptor beta chains came from one sample sequenced in a study of PD-1 blockade in classical Hodgkin lymphoma. Every patient relapsed after autologous stem cell transplantation, and brentuximab vedotin exposure varied. Clones were sequenced by immunoSEQ multiplex PCR, and TCRdb holds only the in-frame ones, with some missing. The sample holds about 97,000 clones, roughly 84% seen once. The specimen comprised peripheral blood mononuclear cells (PBMCs), sampled at baseline. The receptors here all came from a human donor with classical Hodgkin lymphoma.

The chain combines TRBV5-1 with TRBJ1-2; D might be TRBD1 (5 bases). Germline V CDR1 and CDR2: SGHRS, YFSETQ. The CDR3 is 14 residues long. V was shortened by 3 bases and J by 1 base, with 10 bases between the two germline ends. In nucleotides, the CDR3 is TGCGCCAGCAGCTCAGGGCGGGATAACTATGGCTACACCTTC. It encodes CASSSGRDNYGYTF.

The V call is TRBV30, the J call TRBJ2-3; TRBD1 matches at 9 bases. This CDR3 has 15 residues. CDR1 and CDR2 (germline): GTSNPN, SVGIG (reference sequence). J lost 2 bases, V lost 0 bases, and 3 bases had no gene match. CDR3 in amino acids: CAWSVRDRDTDTQYF. The CDR3 nucleotides read TGTGCCTGGAGTGTTAGGGACAGGGACACAGATACGCAGTATTTT.

A remark on this clone: Other DNA sequences of this sample code for an identical CDR3. The chain has TRBV6-5 and TRBJ2-5, with 7 positions matching TRBD1. Germline CDR1 MNHEY, CDR2 SVGAGI. J was trimmed by 2 bases and V by 5 bases; bases with no gene match: 2. The CDR3 spans 13 residues. This CDR3 reads CASSRDRQETQYF. The CDR3 DNA is TGTGCCAGCAGTCGGGACAGACAAGAGACCCAGTACTTC.

The V gene is TRBV7-6, the J gene TRBJ2-2; 11 bases line up with TRBD2. The CDR3 covers 16 residues. The ends lost 3 bases at V and 6 bases at J; junction bases unmatched: 6. The germline gives CDR1 SGHVS, CDR2 FNYEAQ. CDR3 DNA sequence: TGTGCCAGCAGCTTTATGACTAGCGGGATTGCCGGGGAGCTGTTTTTT. Its translation: CASSFMTSGIAGELFF.

This chain uses TRBV29-1 with TRBJ2-3; 12 bases fit TRBD2. The J segment lost 0 bases and the V segment lost 7 bases, leaving 5 bases of the junction unmatched. CDR1 and CDR2 (germline): SQVTM, ANQGSEA. The CDR3 is made up of 15 amino acids. The CDR3 loop is CSALGLAGSTDTQYF. The CDR3 DNA follows: TGCAGCGCCCTCGGACTAGCGGGGAGCACAGATACGCAGTATTTT.

The sample holds one count of this clone. The chain has TRBV30 and TRBJ2-5, with 9 bases that match TRBD2. In germline, CDR1 is GTSNPN, CDR2 SVGIG (reference sequence). The CDR3 is 18 amino acids. V lost 0 bases, J lost 2 bases, and 13 bases stayed unmatched. The CDR3 DNA reads as TGTGCCTGGAGTGTAGGTGGTAGCGGGAGTGGTGGACAAGAGACCCAGTACTTC. Its translation is CAWSVGGSGSGGQETQYF.

Written as DNA, the CDR3 is TGTGCCAGCAGCCCCGAGGGCACCTACAATGAGCAGTTCTTC. Translated, it gives CASSPEGTYNEQFF. This rearrangement joins TRBV9 to TRBJ2-1; D may be TRBD2 (5 bases). V was shortened by 4 bases and J by 2 bases, with 10 bases between the two germline ends. Germline values: CDR1 SGDLS, CDR2 YYNGEE. This CDR3 has 14 amino acids.

This CDR3 reads CASSELAGGPYNEQFF. For the CDR3, the DNA is TGTGCCAGCAGCGAGTTAGCGGGAGGGCCTTACAATGAGCAGTTCTTC. The rearrangement uses TRBV9 and TRBJ2-1; 11 bases agree with TRBD2. Germline-derived CDR1 and CDR2 are SGDLS and YYNGEE. The CDR3 contains 16 residues. V lost 3 bases and J lost 4; bases outside the gene matches: 6.

This chain uses TRBV28 with TRBJ1-5, with D perhaps TRBD1 (5 bases). This CDR3 spans 14 amino acids. The V gene's germline CDR1 is MDHEN and CDR2 SYDVKM. Trimming took 4 bases from V and 6 from J, leaving 13 bases between them. For the CDR3, the DNA is TGTGCCAGCAGTTCCTCAGGGTATACTCAGCCCCAGCATTTT. Amino acids: CASSSSGYTQPQHF.